This TCR beta chain was retrieved from a study of blood T cell dynamics during melanoma immunotherapy. A fixed DNA input of 350 ng was used per bulk PBMC sample. Repertoires were generated with immunoSEQ multiplex PCR, while TCRdb's copy carries only in-frame clones and drops some. The sample gives about 4,200 clones, about 88% of which show up once; roughly 4% is in the top ten. Comment on this clone: The antigen is not known.

There are 12 residues in the CDR3. V lost 2 bases to trimming and J lost 0 bases, with 1 base between them. Germline values: CDR1 KGHSH, CDR2 LQKENI. Notes on the study in general: The study could not tell melanoma-specific clones from general immune activation.

The time point was: week 3, after first cycle of checkpoint inhibitor. Blood was drawn before treatment and at week 3 after checkpoint blockade. Prior systemic cancer therapy, immunosuppressant use and other active malignancies excluded patients. This TCR was recovered from a human donor with melanoma. The gene calls are TRBV18 and TRBJ1-2; D uncertain. Specimen: blood, collected from a patient treated with checkpoint blockade. Here the CDR3 reads CASSPTNYGYTF. In DNA, the CDR3 is TGTGCCAGCTCACCAACTAACTATGGCTACACCTTC.